This T cell receptor (beta chain) was identified in a study of blood T cell repertoires in COVID-19. Study details: There were acute and convalescent COVID-19 samples, and they came from the United States, Italy and Spain. In each case, the material was cDNA or gDNA derived from T cells, B-cell-depleted T cells, or PBMCs.

CDR3 length: 13 amino acids. V lost 7 bases and J 4 bases, leaving 11 bases between the germline ends. Per the original methods: Estimation of nucleated cell counts was performed using reference gene primer amplification. Method: immunoSEQ multiplex PCR; TCRdb's copy keeps in-frame clones and lacks some. The V and J calls and the clone size are those of that table, but D and trimming were determined from the DNA. This sample has just over 350,000 clones; less than 90% occur once, and the top ten carry roughly 3%. This clone showed up just once. Allocation to cohorts depended on clinical history reported by the participants.

Input material: PBMCs or T cells enriched from blood (not recorded which). The origin of this receptor is a woman in her twenties or thirties who had recovered from COVID-19. The chain is built from TRBV12-3 or TRBV12-4 and TRBJ1-5, with no clear D. For the CDR3, the DNA is TGTGCCAGCACCGGGTGGGTGAATCAGCCCCAGCATTTT. It translates to CASTGWVNQPQHF.